Below are 32 T cell receptor beta chains sequenced from a single sample in a study of cytomegalovirus exposure and HLA in healthy donors. PCR primers comprised 60 Vbeta and 13 Jbeta primers. Data came from immunoSEQ multiplex PCR; TCRdb stores just in-frame clones and leaves some out. The sample carries 77,000 or so clones, about 79% recorded once. Sequenced material: PBMCs. These receptors originate from a man between 35 and 55 years old in good health and CMV-seronegative.

This clone was seen a handful of times. The chain combines TRBV28 with TRBJ1-1; 10 bases are shared with TRBD1. Germline V gene sequence: CDR1 MDHEN, CDR2 SYDVKM. This CDR3 is 13 amino acids long. V was pared by 2 bases and J by 7 bases, with 1 base of the junction left unmatched. CDR3 DNA sequence: TGTGCCAGCAGTTTAGGGACAGGGGTTGAAGCTTTCTTT. This translates into CASSLGTGVEAFF.

The rearrangement joins TRBV7-9 to TRBJ2-2, with TRBD1 as a possible D gene (6 bases). Trimming left V 5 bases short and J 5 bases short, with 18 bases between. The CDR3 runs to 16 residues. Germline V gene data show CDR1 as SEHNR and CDR2 as FQNEAQ (reference sequence). CDR3 amino acids: CASSPTGTRKTGELFF. The CDR3 DNA sequence: TGTGCCAGCAGCCCGACCGGGACAAGAAAGACCGGGGAGCTGTTTTTT.

The sample holds a few counts of this clone. The chain is built from TRBV18 and TRBJ2-2; a possible D gene is TRBD2 (5 bases). This CDR3 has 14 residues. Germline assignment: CDR1 KGHSH and CDR2 LQKENI. Trimming pared 3 bases from V and 4 bases from J, leaving 9 bases between. The CDR3 coding sequence is TGTGCCAGCTCACCGAGAGGAGGCACCGGGGAGCTGTTTTTT. Residues: CASSPRGGTGELFF.

The V gene is TRBV20-1, the J gene TRBJ2-7; 10 positions agree with TRBD2. From germline, CDR1 is DFQATT and CDR2 SNEGSKA (reference sequence). The CDR3 has 11 residues. V lost 8 bases to trimming and J lost 11 bases; unmatched junction nucleotides: 9. The CDR3: CSTPSGSGEYF. DNA for the CDR3: TGCAGTACCCCTAGCGGGAGTGGGGAGTACTTC.

The chain uses TRBV5-1 and TRBJ2-7; 7 positions agree with TRBD1. CDR3 length: 15 amino acids. CDR1 SGHRS and CDR2 YFSETQ come from the germline V gene. V lost 1 base to trimming and J lost 9 bases; unmatched junction nucleotides: 13. CDR3 region: CASSLRGRQGDVQYF. In DNA form, the CDR3 reads TGCGCCAGCAGCTTGAGAGGAAGACAGGGCGACGTGCAGTACTTC.

CDR3 residues: CASSPQTVLREKLFF. DNA of the CDR3: TGTGCCAGCAGCCCTCAGACAGTGCTGCGGGAAAAACTGTTTTTT. V gene TRBV4-2 combines with J gene TRBJ1-4; a weak D match, TRBD1 (5 bases). Germline V gene data show CDR1 as LGHNA and CDR2 as YNFKEQ. The CDR3 consists of 15 residues. V was trimmed by 4 bases and J by 8 bases, leaving 17 bases between them.

The J gene is TRBJ1-1, the V gene TRBV6-1; D not certain. The CDR3 runs to 14 residues. The ends were cut back, 3 bases at V and 1 base at J, with 9 bases in the middle. Germline CDR1 MNHNS, CDR2 SASEGT. CDR3 sequence: CASSDWQANTEAFF. In nucleotides, the CDR3 is TGTGCCAGCAGTGATTGGCAGGCGAACACTGAAGCTTTCTTT.

This chain connects TRBV7-6 to TRBJ2-2; D remains unclear. The CDR3 extends over 17 amino acids. CDR1 is SGHVS and CDR2 is FNYEAQ in the germline V gene. V lost 5 bases and J 0 bases, leaving 16 bases between the germline ends. The CDR3 sequence: CASSQGITDANTGELFF. The CDR3 DNA sequence: TGTGCCAGCAGCCAAGGTATCACAGACGCGAACACCGGGGAGCTGTTTTTT.

This chain joins TRBV9 and TRBJ1-2; 8 nucleotides line up with TRBD1. Unmatched junction bases numbered 10, after V lost 0 bases and J lost 6 bases. The CDR3 covers 16 residues. Germline assignment: CDR1 SGDLS and CDR2 YYNGEE. The CDR3 loop reads CASSVALTGGGDGYTF. The CDR3 DNA sequence: TGTGCCAGCAGCGTAGCTTTAACAGGGGGTGGAGATGGCTACACCTTC.

The chain is built from TRBV12-5 and TRBJ2-7; the D is unclear. In germline, CDR1 is LGHNT, CDR2 FRNRAP. This CDR3 has 15 residues. The V end was cut by 4 bases, the J end by 1 base, with 14 bases between. CDR3 region: CASGYPSTGSYEQYF. The CDR3 DNA reads TGTGCTAGTGGTTACCCCTCGACTGGATCCTACGAGCAGTACTTC. The variable domain in full, completed from reference TRBV12-5 and TRBJ2-7, reads DARVTQTPRHKVTEMGQEVTMRCQPILGHNTVFWYRQTMMQGLELLAYFRNRAPLDDSGMPKDRFSAEMPDATLATLKIQPSEPRDSAVYFCASGYPSTGSYEQYFGPGTRLTVT.

This chain uses TRBV7-2 with TRBJ2-3, with D perhaps TRBD2 (6 bases). The germline V gene encodes CDR1 SGHTA and CDR2 FQGNSA. The CDR3 is 12 amino acids. V was cut by 6 bases and J by 5 bases, with 9 bases left in between. This chain's CDR3 is CASRREEDTQYF. The DNA for the CDR3 is TGTGCCAGCAGAAGGGAGGAAGATACGCAGTATTTT. The variable domain in full, with the rest retrieved from reference TRBV7-2 and TRBJ2-3, is GAGVSQSPSNKVTEKGKDVELRCDPISGHTALYWYRQSLGQGLEFLIYFQGNSAPDKSGLPSDRFSAERTGGSVSTLTIQRTQQEDSAVYLCASRREEDTQYFGPGTRLTVL.

The CDR3 DNA reads TGTGCCAGTAGTATGCGACTAGCGGGAGGAGGGGCCGGGGAGCTGTTTTTT. This translates into CASSMRLAGGGAGELFF. V gene TRBV19 combines with J gene TRBJ2-2; 13 nucleotides align to TRBD2. V lost 3 bases, J lost 6 bases, and 7 bases stayed unmatched. Per the germline V gene, CDR1 is LNHDA and CDR2 is SQIVND (reference sequence). CDR3 size: 17 residues.

The chain is built from TRBV7-9 and TRBJ1-1; 7 bases are a match to TRBD1. This CDR3 has 14 amino acids. Losses at the gene ends were 7 bases for V and 7 bases for J; bases not matched to a gene: 12. Germline CDR1 is SEHNR and CDR2 is FQNEAQ (reference sequence). The CDR3 region is CASTTLRDRGEAFF. CDR3 coding DNA: TGTGCCAGCACCACCCTCCGGGACAGAGGTGAAGCTTTCTTT.

V gene TRBV5-1 combines with J gene TRBJ1-2, with D perhaps TRBD1 (5 bases). V lost 5 bases to trimming and J lost 3 bases, with 23 bases between them. Germline CDR1 SGHRS, CDR2 YFSETQ. The CDR3 runs 17 residues. The CDR3 here is CASSLTLENRDYYGYTF. The CDR3 nucleotides read TGCGCCAGCAGTTTGACGTTAGAGAATCGGGACTACTATGGCTACACCTTC.

This clone was seen a few times. In the same sample, other DNA sequences code for this CDR3. This chain uses TRBV5-6 with TRBJ2-7; 12 bases match TRBD2. Germline loops: CDR1 SGHDT, CDR2 YYEEEE. V was pared by 4 bases and J by 2 bases, with 4 bases of the junction left unmatched. The length of the CDR3 is 15 residues. CDR3 sequence: CASSRLAGGTYEQYF. The CDR3, as DNA: TGTGCCAGCAGCCGGCTAGCGGGAGGGACCTACGAGCAGTACTTC.

The CDR3 sequence is CASSGLRNQPQHF. Here the CDR3 DNA reads TGTGCCAGTAGTGGACTGCGGAATCAGCCCCAGCATTTT. V usage is TRBV19 and J usage is TRBJ1-5; unclear D gene. Germline CDR1 LNHDA, CDR2 SQIVND (reference sequence). The CDR3 runs 13 residues. V lost 5 bases and J 4 bases, leaving 9 bases between the germline ends.

This CDR3 is CASSPSGVSDTQYF. The CDR3 bases are TGTGCCAGCAGCCCTAGCGGCGTGTCAGATACGCAGTATTTT. The chain uses TRBV7-3 and TRBJ2-3; TRBD2 aligns across 7 bases. V shed 5 bases and J 4 bases; nucleotides not matched to a gene: 6. This CDR3 has 14 residues. CDR1 and CDR2 from the germline V gene are SGHTA and FQGTGA.

This clone has only a few counts. The DNA of the CDR3 is TGTGCCAGCCTTAACAGGGGCTGGTTCGACACTGAAGCTTTCTTT. It encodes CASLNRGWFDTEAFF. The chain couples TRBV5-6 to TRBJ1-1; TRBD1 agrees at 7 bases. The CDR3 sequence is 15 residues long. From germline, CDR1 is SGHDT and CDR2 YYEEEE. The junction had 12 bases not matched to a gene; V was cut back by 7 bases and J by 3 bases.

This clone occurred once. The J gene is TRBJ2-2, the V gene TRBV10-3; 11 bases align to TRBD2. V trimming: 3 bases; J trimming: 1 base; junction bases outside the gene matches: 10. This CDR3 is built from 19 residues. Germline assignment: CDR1 ENHRY and CDR2 SYGVKD. This CDR3 reads CAISDGRLAGGMNTGELFF. CDR3 DNA: TGTGCCATCAGTGACGGTCGGCTAGCGGGAGGAATGAACACCGGGGAGCTGTTTTTT.

This chain uses TRBV7-2 with TRBJ1-1, with D maybe TRBD1 (6 bases). Germline lookup yields CDR1 SGHTA and CDR2 FQGNSA. V gave up 6 bases and J gave up 5 bases, with 16 bases separating them. The CDR3 is made up of 14 amino acids. The CDR3: CASSLVQGGTEAFF. In DNA form, the CDR3 reads TGTGCCAGCAGTCTCGTACAGGGCGGGACTGAAGCTTTCTTT.

The chain couples TRBV2 to TRBJ1-1, with TRBD1 matching over 7 bases. The V gene's germline CDR1 is SNHLY and CDR2 FYNNEI. With 6 bases clipped from V and 0 bases from J, the junction kept 4 bases outside the gene matches. This CDR3 has 14 amino acids. Written as DNA, the CDR3 is TGTGCCAGCAGGGACAGGTTCATGAACACTGAAGCTTTCTTT. This sequence encodes CASRDRFMNTEAFF.

Comment on this clone: An end of the junction differs from the germline gene, which may be a read error. In DNA form, the CDR3 reads TGTTCCAGCAGCTACGGGAGAAGAGGCTACGAGCAGTACTTC. Translating it yields CSSSYGRRGYEQYF. V and J are TRBV7-9 and TRBJ2-7; TRBD2 is a possible D gene (6 bases). Germline-derived CDR1 and CDR2 are SEHNR and FQNEAQ (reference sequence). CDR3 size: 14 residues.

This clone is a singleton in its sample. This chain links TRBV6-1 with TRBJ1-2, with TRBD1 as a possible D gene (6 bases). V gave up 8 bases and J gave up 4 bases, with 14 bases separating them. Germline loops: CDR1 MNHNS, CDR2 SASEGT. The CDR3 is 13 amino acids. The CDR3 loop reads CASGTPNFYGYTF. CDR3 sequence (DNA): TGTGCCAGCGGGACACCTAACTTCTATGGCTACACCTTC.

CDR3 nucleotides: TGTGCCAGCAGTGATTGGGCGCATGGCTACACCTTC. As protein: CASSDWAHGYTF. This chain joins TRBV25-1 and TRBJ1-2; no reliable D call. Deletions cut 3 bases from V and 6 bases from J, with 8 bases between. CDR3 size: 12 residues. In germline, CDR1 is MGHDK, CDR2 SYGVNS.

The rearrangement links TRBV6-1 to TRBJ2-7; tentatively, D is TRBD1 (5 bases). Germline assignment: CDR1 MNHNS and CDR2 SASEGT. The CDR3 is 14 residues long. Trimming left V 3 bases short and J 0 bases short, with 9 bases between. The CDR3 DNA is TGTGCCAGCAGTGATCAGGGTAGCTCCTACGAGCAGTACTTC. This gives the protein CASSDQGSSYEQYF.

This chain joins TRBV5-6 and TRBJ2-7; D possibly corresponds to TRBD1 (5 bases). With 0 bases removed from V and 6 bases from J, the gap between germline ends came to 28 bases. Per the germline V gene, CDR1 is SGHDT and CDR2 is YYEEEE. CDR3 length equals 19 residues. The CDR3 loop reads CASSLVWGDPAAPTREQYF. Written as DNA, the CDR3 is TGTGCCAGCAGCTTGGTATGGGGCGACCCGGCGGCCCCCACCCGCGAGCAGTACTTC.

This clone showed up just a few times. This chain joins TRBV28 and TRBJ2-1; 7 bases are a match to TRBD2. Germline assignment: CDR1 MDHEN and CDR2 SYDVKM. The CDR3 covers 13 residues. CDR3 nucleotide sequence: TGTGCTTCGGGGGGATCCCCCTACAATGAGCAGTTCTTC. Protein: CASGGSPYNEQFF. Looking up the rest from reference TRBV28 and TRBJ2-1 gives the full variable domain: DVKVTQSSRYLVKRTGEKVFLECVQDMDHENMFWYRQDPGLGLRLIYFSYDVKMKEKGDIPEGYSVSREKKERFSLILESASTNQTSMYLCASGGSPYNEQFFGPGTRLTVL.

The gene calls are TRBV4-2 and TRBJ2-1; D is possibly TRBD1 (6 bases). CDR1 and CDR2 (germline): LGHNA, YNFKEQ. This CDR3 region has 16 residues. Trimming shortened V by 1 base and J by 0 bases, and 10 bases separated the two germline ends. CDR3 sequence reads: CASSQADSLSYNEQFF. In DNA form, the CDR3 reads TGTGCCAGCAGCCAAGCGGACAGCCTCTCCTACAATGAGCAGTTCTTC.

This chain uses TRBV6-5 with TRBJ1-6; the match to TRBD1 covers 9 bases. The CDR3 is made up of 14 amino acids. Trimming cost V 6 bases and J 10 bases; bases outside gene matches: 7. The germline CDR1 and CDR2 sequences are MNHEY and SVGAGI. The CDR3 coding sequence is TGTGCCAGCAGCCAGGACAGGGGTGGATCACCCCTCCACTTT. Translated: CASSQDRGGSPLHF.

The chain combines TRBV20-1 with TRBJ2-7; D is ambiguous. Per germline, CDR1 DFQATT and CDR2 SNEGSKA (reference sequence). The CDR3 spans 10 residues. Between the trimmed V and J ends, which lost 6 bases and 6 bases, there was a span of 9 bases. CDR3 DNA: TGCAGTGCATATACGGGCGAGCAGTACTTC. Translated: CSAYTGEQYF.

The chain combines TRBV19 with TRBJ2-7, with 8 bases aligning to TRBD1. This CDR3 has 15 amino acids. The ends lost 5 bases at V and 0 bases at J; junction bases unmatched: 6. Germline CDR1 reads LNHDA; CDR2 reads SQIVND (reference sequence). DNA for the CDR3: TGTGCCAGTAGTTCAATCGGGACAGGCTCCTACGAGCAGTACTTC. This translates into CASSSIGTGSYEQYF.

This clone was recorded only once. As DNA, the CDR3 is TGTGCCAGCAGCTTTTTGAGAGCTGAAGCTTTCTTT. This gives the protein CASSFLRAEAFF. The rearrangement joins TRBV5-6 to TRBJ1-1; D gene unclear. Trimming took off 2 bases at V and 6 bases at J, with 8 bases between the two ends. CDR1 and CDR2 (germline): SGHDT, YYEEEE. The length of the CDR3 is 12 residues.